This T cell receptor beta chain was obtained from a study of Graves' ophthalmopathy and Graves' hyperthyroidism. About the research overall: The study drew peripheral blood at initial diagnosis, before any treatment.

A follow-up of 18 months without ophthalmopathy meant that hyperthyroidism was stable. As the starting material, approximately 10 ml of fresh peripheral blood yielded the PBMCs. This clonotype was picked up many times. Its specificity is not known. From RNA, the CDR3 regions of TCR beta chains were amplified and sequenced. HTBI primers served in a first-round RT-PCR, which a second-round multiplex PCR followed. TCRdb processed the multiplex PCR reads anew with MiXCR; each CDR3 protein has one entry. Among 400,000 to 450,000 distinct CDR3 sequences listed, roughly 20% were seen once. The study, taken as a whole, reports: Most expanded thyroid clonotypes above 0.001 frequency also appeared in blood.

Looked up from germline, CDR1 is SGHVS and CDR2 is FQNEAQ. Trimming took off 2 bases at V and 6 bases at J, with 16 bases between the two ends. The CDR3 consists of 15 residues. The sequenced sample consisted of peripheral blood. The sequence was obtained from a woman under 30 with stable Graves' hyperthyroidism. This chain uses TRBV7-8 with TRBJ2-5; perhaps TRBD1 as D (6 bases). The CDR3 is CASSLRAGVVQTQYF. The CDR3 bases are TGTGCCAGCAGCTTAAGGGCAGGGGTTGTTCAGACCCAGTACTTC. The whole variable domain, filled in from reference TRBV7-8 and TRBJ2-5, reads GAGVSQSPRYKVAKRGQDVALRCDPISGHVSLFWYQQALGQGPEFLTYFQNEAQLDKSGLPSDRFFAERPEGSVSTLKIQRTQQEDSAVYLCASSLRAGVVQTQYFGPGTRLLVL.